Here is one T cell receptor beta chain with its context. The record originates from a study of cytomegalovirus exposure and HLA in healthy donors. PCR amplification relied on 60 Vbeta primers (plus 13 Jbeta primers). Generated by immunoSEQ multiplex PCR, the TCRdb table keeps only in-frame clones and is missing some. The sample's table shows about 43,000 clones. Trimming at V came to 4 bases and at J to 7 bases, leaving 13 bases not matched to a gene. The length of the CDR3 is 15 residues. In germline, CDR1 is MNHNS, CDR2 SASEGT. Sequencing was carried out using PBMCs. The chain uses TRBV6-1 and TRBJ2-7, with TRBD2 matching over 7 bases. This clonotype was obtained from a woman aged 25 to 39 in good health and CMV-seronegative. CDR3 loop: CASSALAARGDEQYF. In DNA form, the CDR3 reads TGTGCCAGCAGTGCCCTAGCGGCTCGTGGTGATGAGCAGTACTTC.